Sequencing of this TCR beta chain was carried out in a study of T cell responses to AZD1222 COVID-19 vaccine. About the study: Second-dose recipients at about 4 or about 12 weeks were treated as one pooled group.

Method: immunoSEQ multiplex PCR; TCRdb's copy keeps in-frame clones and lacks some. In the table there are nearly 110,000 clones, around 91% of which are singletons. As concerns this clone: Its matching antigen is unknown.

Study-level points and caveats: Only 5 to 7 AZD1222 recipients were seropositive at baseline. Spike-specific TCR breadth rose after two AZD1222 doses, and depth rose as well. Most donors were white British, females outnumbered males, and clonal diversity was possibly underestimated.

The CDR3 has 13 amino acids. Germline assignment: CDR1 SGDLS and CDR2 YYNGEE. The germline V and J ends were trimmed by 0 bases and 10 bases, with 8 bases remaining between them. The source was peripheral blood, collected on day 0 of AZD1222 vaccination. The chain recombines TRBV9 with TRBJ1-6, with no clear D. The origin of this receptor is an adult in good health. The DNA of the CDR3 is TGTGCCAGCAGCGTAGAGACGGGGTCACCCCTCCACTTT. Amino acids: CASSVETGSPLHF.